Listed below are T cell receptor beta chains from one sample, sequenced in a study of regulatory T cells in long-lasting Graves disease. TCRdb reprocessed the multiplex PCR reads via MiXCR and lists one record per CDR3 protein. The sample shows 450,000 to 600,000 distinct CDR3 sequences, approximately 13% of them seen only once. The same data also contributed to another study, on T cells in Graves' hyperthyroidism and ophthalmopathy.

Source: peripheral blood mononuclear cells (PBMCs), taken at new diagnosis, from a patient treated with antithyroid drugs. The receptor set was obtained from a man in his thirties or forties with Graves disease. CDR3s leave out the opening cysteine and the closing phenylalanine or tryptophan. Fields, in order: V gene, CDR3 protein.

TRBV27 | ASSMDRGDLYEQY
TRBV28 | ASSSGGAASETQY
TRBV25-1 | ASSEIRLATQETQY
TRBV7-9 | ASSKGTGLDEQY
TRBV12-3/TRBV12-4 | ASGAPGANVLT
TRBV12-3/TRBV12-4 | ASSFLQLGPMNTEAF
TRBV7-3 | ASSARTGDTEAF
TRBV20-1 | SAPRAGTNEKLF
TRBV3-1 | ASSQGGTERGNSYEQY
TRBV28 | AMGGSGSKGEQY
TRBV28 | ASSLPKDTQY
TRBV9 | ASSPGQAGAYEQY
TRBV19 | ASSIEGDGTDTQY
TRBV7-8 | ASSPPFVSNQPQH
TRBV9 | ASSQGVRGLAPIAKNIQY
TRBV6-1 | ASSAYSGTVFYEQY
TRBV28 | ASGGSANYEQY
TRBV7-9 | ASSNSGPVGQPQH
TRBV27 | ASSLGNTDTQY
TRBV13 | ASSPVLSSAYNEQF
TRBV28 | ASSQSGGPRVTDTQY
TRBV19 | ASKGVPSSYNEQF
TRBV18 | ASSPENSGANVLT
TRBV6-2/TRBV6-3 | ASRDIAGRYNEQF
TRBV19 | ASAPKSSGANVLT
TRBV20-1 | SARGRSGPQNIQY
TRBV7-8 | ASSSPPITDTQY
TRBV6-2/TRBV6-3 | ANLAAVGGSYNEQF
TRBV5-1 | ASSPPSADTQY
TRBV12-3/TRBV12-4 | ASGPVSGRETQY
TRBV12-3/TRBV12-4 | ASSPGDISNQPQH
TRBV3-1 | ASSQDPERRGTGELF
TRBV7-3 | ASSLMGQGYEQY
TRBV5-4 | ASSNLTKGYT
TRBV24-1 | ATSDLQWPAGDTQY
TRBV27 | ASSQTRGTSTDTQY
TRBV30 | GWQLSGNTIY
TRBV12-3/TRBV12-4 | ANSLRDSLRNTGELF
TRBV12-3/TRBV12-4 | ASSFGTPYEQY
TRBV6-1 | ASAGFSGRGYTGELF
TRBV6-1 | ASGQNTEAF
TRBV6-5 | ASSYRFGQETQY
TRBV2 | ASRESTQSSYNEQF
TRBV20-1 | SARGTAGGEEQY
TRBV24-1 | ATSDLQSPSGRADPTQY
TRBV28 | ASSPLAGEGRDTQY